These T cell receptor beta chains were read from a single sample in a study of T-cell memory formation after mild COVID-19. Each CDR3 protein is one row after TCRdb ran MiXCR on the 5' RACE reads. The profile shows 400,000 to 550,000 distinct CDR3 sequences, more than 20% of them singletons. Specimen: PBMCs or a T cell subset sorted from them (not recorded which). Receptor source: an adult woman who had mild COVID-19 (a few samples of this study predate the infection). Cell type and time point are not known. CDR3s include the opening cysteine and the closing phenylalanine or tryptophan. D genes are given only for firm matches. Size is omitted from some rows. Given values are once, few, many or a class for expanded clones.

TRBV7-9,few,TRBJ1-1,-,13,CASSLSSSTEAFF,TGTGCCAGCAGCTTATCTTCCAGCACTGAAGCTTTCTTT
TRBV2,many,TRBJ2-5,-,15,CASSEPPPRQETQYF,TGTGCCAGCAGTGAACCCCCCCCAAGACAAGAGACCCAGTACTTC
TRBV15,few,TRBJ2-7,TRBD1,15,CATSNRQGGSYEQYF,TGTGCCACCAGCAATAGACAGGGGGGGTCCTACGAGCAGTACTTC
TRBV7-2,few,TRBJ2-3,TRBD2,15,CASSLREGPTDTQYF,TGTGCCAGCAGCTTGCGGGAGGGCCCCACAGATACGCAGTATTTT
TRBV12-3/TRBV12-4,-,TRBJ1-5,-,13,CASTRSGNQPQHF,TGTGCCAGCACCCGAAGTGGCAATCAGCCCCAGCATTTT
TRBV5-4,once,TRBJ1-4,-,11,CASGSGEKLFF,TGTGCCAGCGGGAGCGGTGAAAAACTGTTTTTT
TRBV12-3/TRBV12-4,-,TRBJ1-2,-,15,CASSFLFRAGPGYTF,TGTGCCAGCAGTTTCCTTTTTCGGGCGGGACCTGGCTACACCTTC
TRBV24-1,-,TRBJ2-2,-,17,CATSDGGASPRTGELFF,TGTGCCACCAGTGATGGGGGGGCCAGCCCGCGCACCGGGGAGCTGTTTTTT
TRBV27,-,TRBJ1-2,-,13,CASSLDSRLGYTF,TGTGCCAGCAGTTTAGACAGCCGGCTTGGCTACACCTTC
TRBV5-1,few,TRBJ1-1,-,13,CASSADGYTEAFF,TGCGCCAGCAGCGCTGACGGTTACACTGAAGCTTTCTTT
TRBV6-5,-,TRBJ2-2,-,14,CASSQASWDGELFF,TGTGCCAGCAGTCAGGCGAGTTGGGACGGGGAGCTGTTTTTT
TRBV12-3/TRBV12-4,once,TRBJ1-1,TRBD1,15,CASSPDRGRFTEAFF,TGTGCCAGCAGTCCAGACAGGGGGCGGTTCACTGAAGCTTTCTTT
TRBV7-2,-,TRBJ2-1,-,17,CASSKGPGDGSYNEQFF,TGTGCCAGCAGCAAGGGACCGGGAGATGGTTCCTACAATGAGCAGTTCTTC
TRBV11-3,-,TRBJ2-2,TRBD2,13,CASSTSGTGELFF,TGTGCCAGCTCTACTAGCGGTACCGGGGAGCTGTTTTTT
TRBV12-3/TRBV12-4,-,TRBJ1-2,-,15,CASSNRTSSKLGYTF,TGTGCCAGCAGCAACAGGACTTCAAGCAAACTCGGCTACACCTTC
TRBV12-3/TRBV12-4,few,TRBJ2-3,-,14,CASCDSGRTDTQYF,TGTGCCAGCTGCGACTCGGGAAGGACAGATACGCAGTATTTT
TRBV4-3,once,TRBJ1-1,-,17,CASSPYGQSEINTEAFF,TGCGCCAGCAGCCCTTATGGACAGTCCGAAATAAACACTGAAGCTTTCTTT
TRBV29-1,-,TRBJ2-1,TRBD2,12,CSVGTSGKEQFF,TGCAGCGTAGGGACTAGCGGTAAAGAGCAGTTCTTC
TRBV24-1,-,TRBJ2-2,TRBD1,16,CATSGPGTDRTGELFF,TGTGCCACCAGTGGGCCTGGGACAGATCGCACCGGGGAGCTGTTTTTT
TRBV10-2,few,TRBJ2-5,TRBD2,18,CASSTRASGGPFQETQYF,TGCGCCAGCAGTACCCGAGCTAGCGGGGGGCCCTTCCAAGAGACCCAGTACTTC
TRBV9,-,TRBJ2-2,-,16,CASSGALSRGAGELFF,TGTGCCAGCAGCGGAGCCCTCTCGAGGGGAGCCGGGGAGCTGTTTTTT
TRBV7-2,-,TRBJ2-7,TRBD1,15,CASSLRGGQGNEQYF,TGTGCCAGCAGCCTAAGGGGGGGACAGGGCAACGAGCAGTACTTC
TRBV12-3/TRBV12-4,few,TRBJ1-1,TRBD1,14,CASSFSQGDTEAFF,TGTGCCAGCAGTTTCTCCCAGGGGGACACTGAAGCTTTCTTT
TRBV30,-,TRBJ2-5,-,14,CAWSVGGGTETQYF,TGTGCCTGGAGTGTAGGGGGAGGGACGGAGACCCAGTACTTC
TRBV27,many,TRBJ2-7,TRBD1,16,CASSSYVSGTDYEQYF,TGTGCCAGCAGTTCCTACGTCTCCGGGACAGACTACGAGCAGTACTTC
TRBV12-3/TRBV12-4,few,TRBJ2-3,-,14,CASSFGILTDTQYF,TGTGCCAGCAGTTTCGGGATTCTCACAGATACGCAGTATTTT
TRBV2,-,TRBJ2-5,TRBD2,16,CASQGGLAPLGETQYF,TGTGCCTCCCAAGGGGGACTAGCTCCTTTAGGAGAGACCCAGTACTTC
TRBV7-9,-,TRBJ2-7,-,14,CASSLSGLLYEQYF,TGTGCCAGCAGCTTATCGGGACTTCTTTACGAGCAGTACTTC